The clone carrying this T cell receptor (beta chain) was detected ten times or more. Antigen: not known. These data originate in a study of neurological immune-mediated disorders. Study results and caveats: The greatest TCR clonal expansion occurred in HTLV-1-associated myelopathy and the least in multiple sclerosis, which fell below healthy controls. None of the CDR3 amino acid sequences found in expanded clones was shared across subjects. This suggests that the TCR-beta repertoires were private in all groups. The repertoires of 18 of 34 multiple sclerosis patients were placed by phylogenetic grouping in a single related-CDR3 cluster, which may be a signature.

Libraries used 2 million unsorted PBMCs kept frozen in RNAlater. TCRdb passed the 5' RACE reads through MiXCR, listing each CDR3 protein once. The table lists about 92,000 distinct CDR3 sequences, around 3.5% of them singletons, with about 3% in the top ten. CDR3 length: 16 residues. Germline lookup yields CDR1 SGHDN and CDR2 FVKESK. V gave up 6 bases and J gave up 6 bases, with 22 bases separating them. The clonotype originates from a woman in her forties or fifties with multiple sclerosis. The material sequenced was PBMCs. The V call is TRBV14, the J call TRBJ2-3, with D perhaps being TRBD1 or TRBD2 (5 bases each). This CDR3 reads CASRETPGARGDTQYF. Here the CDR3 DNA reads TGTGCCAGCAGGGAGACTCCCGGGGCGAGAGGTGATACGCAGTATTTT.